The next 7 T cell receptor beta chains were all read from a single sample in a study of T cells in localized non-small cell lung cancer. Assay: immunoSEQ multiplex PCR; the TCRdb copy retains only in-frame clones and omits some. This sample has 38,000 or so clones, with around 81% found just once. Sequenced material: peripheral blood mononuclear cells, taken before any cancer treatment. The receptors shown here come from a male donor aged 60 or over with stage II lung adenocarcinoma.

J is TRBJ1-2 and V is TRBV6-5; possibly TRBD1 for D (5 bases). Per germline, CDR1 MNHEY and CDR2 SVGAGI. There are 11 residues in the CDR3. The V and J ends lost 8 bases and 2 bases respectively, with 6 bases between them. The CDR3 region is CASGGNYGYTF. The DNA for the CDR3 is TGTGCCAGCGGGGGGAACTATGGCTACACCTTC.

This clone has a single count. This chain uses TRBV18 with TRBJ2-5; tentative D call: TRBD1 (6 bases). The assigned J gene may be wrong: the sequence end matches TRBJ2-7 better. The length of the CDR3 is 13 residues. Germline assignment: CDR1 KGHSH and CDR2 LQKENI. The DNA for the CDR3 is TGTGCCAGCTCACCACCGGCAGGGGCCGAGCAGTACTTC. Translation gives CASSPPAGAEQYF.

The chain is built from TRBV19 and TRBJ1-5; a possible D gene is TRBD1 (5 bases). Germline V gives CDR1 LNHDA, CDR2 SQIVND (reference sequence). The CDR3 sequence is 12 residues long. Trimming stripped 11 bases from V and 1 base from J, with 9 bases between. CDR3 amino acids: CASRDSNQPQHF. CDR3 in DNA: TGTGCCTCCCGGGACAGCAATCAGCCCCAGCATTTT.

The genes are TRBV25-1 and TRBJ2-1, with D possibly matching TRBD2 (6 bases). CDR1 is MGHDK and CDR2 is SYGVNS in the germline V gene. CDR3 length: 14 amino acids. V was shortened by 7 bases and J by 0 bases, with 10 bases between the two germline ends. The CDR3 DNA reads TGTGCCAGCAACGGAGCGGGCTCCTACAATGAGCAGTTCTTC. Residues: CASNGAGSYNEQFF.

CDR3 DNA: TGTGCCAGCAGTGTGAACGTGGGTACCGGGGAGCTGTTTTTT. Its protein is CASSVNVGTGELFF. The J gene is TRBJ2-2, the V gene TRBV25-1; no reliable D call. CDR3 length equals 14 residues. Trimming removed 4 bases at V and 5 bases at J, with 11 bases between. Germline V lookup: CDR1 MGHDK, CDR2 SYGVNS.

The J gene is TRBJ2-1, the V gene TRBV5-4; 7 positions agree with TRBD1. The germline V gene has CDR1 SGHNT and CDR2 YYREEE (reference sequence). This CDR3 spans 14 amino acids. Unmatched junction bases numbered 9, after V lost 3 bases and J lost 9 bases. This chain's CDR3 is CASSSQGPSSEQFF. The CDR3 DNA reads TGTGCCAGCAGCTCACAGGGGCCATCTAGTGAGCAGTTCTTC.

In its sample, this clone was seen once. This rearrangement joins TRBV6-6 to TRBJ1-4, with D uncertain. V lost 3 bases, J lost 4 bases, and 6 bases lay in between. Germline V CDR1 and CDR2: MNHNY, SVGAGI (reference sequence). The CDR3 loop spans 13 amino acids. The DNA for the CDR3 is TGTGCCAGCAGTTATCAGTTTAATGAAAAACTGTTTTTT. It specifies CASSYQFNEKLFF.